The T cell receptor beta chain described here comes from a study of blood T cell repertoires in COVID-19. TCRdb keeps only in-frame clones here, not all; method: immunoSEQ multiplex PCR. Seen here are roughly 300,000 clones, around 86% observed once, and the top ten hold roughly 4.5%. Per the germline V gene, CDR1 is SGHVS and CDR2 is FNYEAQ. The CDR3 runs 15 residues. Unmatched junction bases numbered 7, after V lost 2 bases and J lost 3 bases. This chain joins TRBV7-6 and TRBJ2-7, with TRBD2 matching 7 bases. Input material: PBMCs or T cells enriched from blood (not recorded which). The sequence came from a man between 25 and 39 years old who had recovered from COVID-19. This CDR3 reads CASSLMRENFYEQYF. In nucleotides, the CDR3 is TGTGCCAGCAGCTTAATGCGGGAGAATTTCTACGAGCAGTACTTC.